These 7 T cell receptor beta chains originate from one sample sequenced in a study of lymphopenia after photon versus proton radiotherapy. The method was immunoSEQ multiplex PCR; TCRdb's version includes in-frame clones alone and lacks a portion of them. Altogether 60,000 or so clones are present, approximately 86% being singletons, with the ten largest covering 10% to 15%. The starting material was peripheral blood, obtained from a patient treated with proton-based radiotherapy. The receptors shown here come from a man aged 80 or over with esophageal cancer.

The count of this clone is one. This sequence joins TRBV7-9 and TRBJ1-2; 8 nucleotides line up with TRBD1. The CDR3 is 15 residues long. From germline, CDR1 is SEHNR and CDR2 FQNEAQ (reference sequence). With 0 bases clipped from V and 8 bases from J, the junction kept 8 bases outside the gene matches. The CDR3 loop is CASSLAGQGAGGYTF. The CDR3 DNA sequence: TGTGCCAGCAGCTTAGCCGGACAGGGAGCTGGAGGCTACACCTTC.

This clone is a singleton in its sample. The V gene is TRBV7-9, the J gene TRBJ2-2; perhaps TRBD1 as D (5 bases). V shed 2 bases and J shed 8 bases, with 15 bases lying between them. CDR1 is SEHNR and CDR2 is FQNEAQ in the germline V gene (reference sequence). The CDR3 covers 15 residues. CDR3 region: CASSLIGRVRGELFF. The DNA of the CDR3 is TGTGCCAGCAGCTTAATCGGCAGGGTGCGGGGGGAGCTGTTTTTT.

This clone was recorded once. The chain joins TRBV20-1 to TRBJ2-2; D perhaps matches TRBD1 (5 bases). The germline V gene has CDR1 DFQATT and CDR2 SNEGSKA (reference sequence). Trimming removed 6 bases from V and 5 bases from J, with 7 bases in between. The CDR3 loop spans 11 amino acids. The CDR3: CSAAGTGELFF. The CDR3 DNA sequence: TGCAGTGCAGCAGGGACCGGGGAGCTGTTTTTT.

This chain links TRBV5-4 with TRBJ1-1, with D maybe TRBD1 (6 bases). The CDR3 has 13 amino acids. CDR1 and CDR2 (germline): SGHNT, YYREEE (reference sequence). Trimming left V 4 bases short and J 2 bases short, with 9 bases between. Written as DNA, the CDR3 is TGTGCCAGCAGCATACAGGGAAACACTGAAGCTTTCTTT. As protein: CASSIQGNTEAFF.

The chain joins TRBV6-5 to TRBJ1-3; D not certain. Trimming pared 9 bases from V and 8 bases from J, leaving 11 bases between. Germline V gene sequence: CDR1 MNHEY, CDR2 SVGAGI. This CDR3 is built from 11 residues. The CDR3 loop reads CASRREDTIYF. The CDR3 bases are TGTGCCAGTCGTAGAGAGGACACCATATATTTT.

This chain uses TRBV7-2 with TRBJ2-6; D gene unclear. Germline CDR1 is SGHTA and CDR2 is FQGNSA. The CDR3 consists of 15 residues. V was shortened by 7 bases and J by 0 bases, with 10 bases between the two germline ends. This CDR3 is CASNSPVSGANVLTF. In nucleotides, the CDR3 is TGTGCCAGCAACTCCCCGGTCTCTGGGGCCAACGTCCTGACTTTC.

In its sample, this clone is medium-sized. The chain links TRBV27 to TRBJ2-2; D gene ambiguous. The CDR3 consists of 13 residues. Germline lookup yields CDR1 MNHEY and CDR2 SMNVEV (reference sequence). V lost 5 bases, J lost 0 bases, and 4 bases lay in between. This CDR3 is CASSPTNTGELFF. In DNA form, the CDR3 reads TGTGCCAGCAGTCCCACGAACACCGGGGAGCTGTTTTTT.